This T cell receptor (beta chain) was documented in a study of blood T cell repertoires in COVID-19. V was pared by 6 bases and J by 6 bases, with 9 bases of the junction left unmatched. Germline V CDR1 and CDR2: MNHEY, SMNVEV (reference sequence). This CDR3 has 15 amino acids. Here immunoSEQ multiplex PCR was the method, and the copy in TCRdb shows in-frame clones only, minus some. The sample contains 270,000 or so clones, more than 75% of which appear only once. The chain links TRBV27 to TRBJ2-2, with 8 bases fitting TRBD2. The source material was PBMCs or T cells enriched from blood (not recorded which). This clonotype originated in a woman aged 18 to 35 who had recovered from COVID-19. The CDR3 coding sequence is TGTGCCAGCAGGAGCGGGAGTGGTAGTGCCGGGGAGCTGTTTTTT. Protein product: CASRSGSGSAGELFF.